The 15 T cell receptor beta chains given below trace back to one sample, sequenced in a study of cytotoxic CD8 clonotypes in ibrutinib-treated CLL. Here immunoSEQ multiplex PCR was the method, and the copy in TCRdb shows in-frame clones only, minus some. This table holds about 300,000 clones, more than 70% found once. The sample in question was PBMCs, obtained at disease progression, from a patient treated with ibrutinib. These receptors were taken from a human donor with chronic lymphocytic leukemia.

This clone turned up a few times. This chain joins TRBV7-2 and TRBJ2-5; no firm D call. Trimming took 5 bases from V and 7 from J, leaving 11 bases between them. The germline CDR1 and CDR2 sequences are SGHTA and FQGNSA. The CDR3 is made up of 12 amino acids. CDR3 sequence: CASSLSGGTQYF. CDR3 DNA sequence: TGTGCCAGCAGCCTCTCGGGCGGGACCCAGTACTTC.

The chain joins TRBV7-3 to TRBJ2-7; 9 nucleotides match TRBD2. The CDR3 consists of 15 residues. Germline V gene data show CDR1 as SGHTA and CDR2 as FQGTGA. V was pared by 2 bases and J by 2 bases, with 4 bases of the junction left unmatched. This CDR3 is CASSLYLAGTYEQYF. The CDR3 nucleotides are TGTGCCAGCAGCTTATATCTAGCGGGAACCTACGAGCAGTACTTC. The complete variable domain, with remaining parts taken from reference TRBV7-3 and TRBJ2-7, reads GAGVSQTPSNKVTEKGKYVELRCDPISGHTALYWYRQSLGQGPEFLIYFQGTGAADDSGLPNDRFFAVRPEGSVSTLKIQRTERGDSAVYLCASSLYLAGTYEQYFGPGTRLTVT.

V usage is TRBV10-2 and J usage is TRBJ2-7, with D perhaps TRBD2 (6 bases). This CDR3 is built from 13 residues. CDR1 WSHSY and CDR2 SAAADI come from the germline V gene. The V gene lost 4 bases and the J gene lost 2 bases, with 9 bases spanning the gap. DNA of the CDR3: TGCGCCAGCAGTGTTCTAGCGACCTACGAGCAGTACTTC. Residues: CASSVLATYEQYF.

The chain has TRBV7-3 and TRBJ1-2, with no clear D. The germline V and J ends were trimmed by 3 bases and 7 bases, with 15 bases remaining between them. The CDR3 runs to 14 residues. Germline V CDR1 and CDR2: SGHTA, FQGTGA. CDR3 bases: TGTGCCAGCAGCTTTGGGGTTGGGATGGGTGGCTACACCTTC. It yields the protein CASSFGVGMGGYTF. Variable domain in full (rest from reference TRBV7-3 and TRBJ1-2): GAGVSQTPSNKVTEKGKYVELRCDPISGHTALYWYRQSLGQGPEFLIYFQGTGAADDSGLPNDRFFAVRPEGSVSTLKIQRTERGDSAVYLCASSFGVGMGGYTFGSGTRLTVV.

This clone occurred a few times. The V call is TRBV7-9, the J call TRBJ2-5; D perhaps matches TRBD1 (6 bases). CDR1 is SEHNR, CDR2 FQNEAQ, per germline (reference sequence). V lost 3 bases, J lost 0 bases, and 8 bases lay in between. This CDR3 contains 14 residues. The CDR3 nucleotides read TGTGCCAGCAGCTTGGGACATTACCAAGAGACCCAGTACTTC. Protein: CASSLGHYQETQYF.

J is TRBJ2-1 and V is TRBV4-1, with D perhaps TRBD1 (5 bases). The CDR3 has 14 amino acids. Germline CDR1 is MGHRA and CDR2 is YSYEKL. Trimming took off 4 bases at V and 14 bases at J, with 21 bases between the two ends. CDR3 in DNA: TGCGCCAGCAGCCTAACGACAGTACTTGGAACAGAGTTCTTC. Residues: CASSLTTVLGTEFF.

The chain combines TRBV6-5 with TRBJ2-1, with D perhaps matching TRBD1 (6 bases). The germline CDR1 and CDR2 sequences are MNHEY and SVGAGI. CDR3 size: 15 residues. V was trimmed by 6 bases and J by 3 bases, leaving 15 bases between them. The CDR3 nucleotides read TGTGCCAGCAGCCTGGGTTGGGGGCTCTACAATGAGCAGTTCTTC. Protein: CASSLGWGLYNEQFF.

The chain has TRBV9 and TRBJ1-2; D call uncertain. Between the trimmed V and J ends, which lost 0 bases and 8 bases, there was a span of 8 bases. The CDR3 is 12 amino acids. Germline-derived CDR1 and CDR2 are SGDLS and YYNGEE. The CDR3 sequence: CASSVALEGYTF. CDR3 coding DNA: TGTGCCAGCAGCGTAGCTCTTGAGGGCTACACCTTC.

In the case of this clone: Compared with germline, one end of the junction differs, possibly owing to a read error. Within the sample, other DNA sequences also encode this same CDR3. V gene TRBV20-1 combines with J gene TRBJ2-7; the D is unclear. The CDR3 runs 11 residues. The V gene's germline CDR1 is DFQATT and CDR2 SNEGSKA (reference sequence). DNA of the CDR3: TGCAGTGCCAGAGACCATTACGAGCAGTACTTC. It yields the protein CSARDHYEQYF.

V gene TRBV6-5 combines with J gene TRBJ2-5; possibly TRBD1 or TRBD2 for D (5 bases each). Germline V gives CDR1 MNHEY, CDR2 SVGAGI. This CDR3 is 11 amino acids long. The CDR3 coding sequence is TGTGCGCCTGGGGGTATAGCGACCCAGTACTTC. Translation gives CAPGGIATQYF.

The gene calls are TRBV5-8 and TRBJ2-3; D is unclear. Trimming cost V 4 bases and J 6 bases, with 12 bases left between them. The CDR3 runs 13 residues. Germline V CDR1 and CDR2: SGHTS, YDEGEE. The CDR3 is CASSISPMDTQYF. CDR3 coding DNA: TGTGCCAGCAGCATTTCCCCCATGGATACGCAGTATTTT.

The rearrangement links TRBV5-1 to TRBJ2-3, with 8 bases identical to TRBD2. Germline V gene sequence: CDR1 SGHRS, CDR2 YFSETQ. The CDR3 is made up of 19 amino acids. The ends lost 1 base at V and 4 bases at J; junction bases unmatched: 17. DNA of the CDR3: TGCGCCAGCAGCTTGAACCCCCGGGTAGCGGGATTGCTATCAGATACGCAGTATTTT. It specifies CASSLNPRVAGLLSDTQYF. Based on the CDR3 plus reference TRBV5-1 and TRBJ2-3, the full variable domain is KAGVTQTPRYLIKTRGQQVTLSCSPISGHRSVSWYQQTPGQGLQFLFEYFSETQRNKGNFPGRFSGRQFSNSRSEMNVSTLELGDSALYLCASSLNPRVAGLLSDTQYFGPGTRLTVL.

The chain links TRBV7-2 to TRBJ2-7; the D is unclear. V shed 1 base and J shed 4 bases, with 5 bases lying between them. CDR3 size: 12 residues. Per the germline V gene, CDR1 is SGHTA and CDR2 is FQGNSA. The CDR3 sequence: CASSLVGYEQYF. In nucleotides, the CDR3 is TGTGCCAGCAGCTTAGTCGGGTACGAGCAGTACTTC.

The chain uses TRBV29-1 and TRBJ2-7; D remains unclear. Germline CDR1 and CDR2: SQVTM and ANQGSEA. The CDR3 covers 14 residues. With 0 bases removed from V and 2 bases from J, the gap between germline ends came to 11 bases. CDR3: CSVEDDAGPYEQYF. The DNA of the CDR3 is TGCAGCGTTGAAGATGACGCAGGACCCTACGAGCAGTACTTC.

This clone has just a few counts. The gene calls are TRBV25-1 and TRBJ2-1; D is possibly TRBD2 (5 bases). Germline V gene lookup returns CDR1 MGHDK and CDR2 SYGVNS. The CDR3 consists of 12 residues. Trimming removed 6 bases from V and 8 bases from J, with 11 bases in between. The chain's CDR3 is CASSRGTDEQFF. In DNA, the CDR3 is TGTGCCAGCAGCCGGGGTACCGATGAGCAGTTCTTC.